What follows is one TCR beta chain and its context. Its cognate antigen has yet to be identified. Base qualities are missing; no much larger clone stands one base away. The sample's time point label is to be understood as: persistent/refractory GD, antithyroid drugs over 5 years with positive TRAb. For both TCR sequencing and RNA sequencing, RNA was extracted from PBMCs in TRIzol. The diagnosis of Graves' disease was made according to American Thyroid Association guidelines. The patients came from an endocrinology department in Xi'an, China. From each patient, around 9.3 milliliters of peripheral blood was collected into an EDTA anticoagulant tube. Ficoll Paque Plus density gradient separation was used to isolate PBMCs, and no further T cell sorting was performed. An Agilent 2100 Bioanalyzer and agarose gel were used to check RNA quality, and a NanoDrop 2000 was used to measure RNA concentration. The data were taken from a study of regulatory T cells in long-lasting Graves disease (dated by TCRdb to about 2021). The study in broad terms: Persistent Graves' disease was defined as persistently positive TSH receptor autoantibodies together with antithyroid drug treatment for over 5 years. Patients with persistent Graves' disease were compared with patients with newly diagnosed Graves' disease using TCR sequencing and RNA sequencing of peripheral blood. The study was registered as a clinical trial and conducted in China. A total of roughly 35 samples underwent TCR sequencing: about 13 from persistent and approximately 20 from newly diagnosed Graves' disease patients. In the clinical cohort, patients with persistent Graves' disease had used antithyroid drugs for an average of around 10 years.

V is clipped by 0 bases and J by 7 bases, and the sequence between their germline boundaries is 19 bases long. From its cysteine to its phenylalanine, the CDR3 spans 15 amino acids. Kept here is only the CDR3 DNA, which spans 45 bases and is read in frame from base 1. CDR1 and CDR2 were assigned from the germline V gene (reference sequence) as DFQATT and SNEGSKA. The receptor library was made with multiplex PCR. This sample was sequenced with an Illumina HiSeq 4000. CDR3 regions were amplified by Arm-PCR with iRepertoire HTBI primers to construct TCR beta libraries. Before sequencing, the PCR products underwent gel purification. Under the source paper's analysis protocol: Gene usage analysis of CDR3 amino acid clonotypes relied on the approximately 62 TRBV and fewer than 15 TRBJ segments identified across samples. COPE and FqMerger were used to merge the filtered high-quality paired reads into contigs. BLAST was used to align contigs to IMGT TRBV, TRBD and TRBJ reference genes, with CDR3 defined following IMGT. Any clonotype with a frequency above 0.1% was classified as a highly expanded clone. Repertoire diversity was measured by Shannon entropy, and V-J evenness by the Gini coefficient. A clonotype found in more than one individual was treated as public. TCRdb reran the public reads through fastp at Q25 and MiXCR, keeping productive beta chains. One record per CDR3 amino acid sequence lists the most common genes and DNA. TCRdb, not the authors, supplied the V and J calls. The sample includes fewer than 400,000 distinct CDR3 sequences, with roughly a fifth observed a single time. The ten largest make up 25% to 35% of the sample.

Study-wide findings and limitations: Because the primary lesion, thyroid tissue, could not be accessed, the study looked at peripheral blood alone. Lower TCR Shannon entropy and fewer highly expanded clones were observed in persistent Graves' disease patients than in newly diagnosed patients, which suggested clonal expansion. The authors noted that the small sample size was a limitation that may lower accuracy. Only the TCR beta chain was sequenced and analyzed. Preferential use of TRBV28, TRBJ1-2 and TRBJ2-5 was observed in persistent disease, whereas TRBV20-1 and TRBJ2-1 were favored in newly diagnosed disease. Persistent patients shared more public clonotypes among themselves (approximately 2,500) than newly diagnosed patients did (more than 950).

The sequence came from a female donor with Graves disease. The source was peripheral blood mononuclear cells (PBMCs), collected when the disease was refractory, from a patient treated with antithyroid drugs. The chain was built from TRBV20-1 and TRBJ2-7; the D gene is perhaps TRBD1 or TRBD2, each of them matching over 6 bases. CDR3 reads: CSARDQRRGDQEQYF. The DNA is TGCAGTGCTAGAGATCAACGGAGGGGGGATCAGGAGCAGTACTTC.